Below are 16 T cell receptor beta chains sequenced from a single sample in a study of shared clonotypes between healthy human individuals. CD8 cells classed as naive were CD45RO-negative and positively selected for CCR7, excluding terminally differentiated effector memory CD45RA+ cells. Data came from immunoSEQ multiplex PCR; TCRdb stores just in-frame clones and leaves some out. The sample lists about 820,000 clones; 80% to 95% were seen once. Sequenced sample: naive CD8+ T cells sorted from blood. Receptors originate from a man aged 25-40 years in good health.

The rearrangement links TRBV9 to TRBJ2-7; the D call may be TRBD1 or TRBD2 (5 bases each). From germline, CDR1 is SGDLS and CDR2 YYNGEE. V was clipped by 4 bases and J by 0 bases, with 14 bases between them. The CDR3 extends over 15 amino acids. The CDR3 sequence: CASSIGWDRSYEQYF. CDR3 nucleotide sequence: TGTGCCAGCAGCATAGGGTGGGACCGCTCCTACGAGCAGTACTTC.

CDR3 protein: CASSQNTGELFF. The CDR3 DNA sequence: TGTGCCAGCAGTCAAAACACCGGGGAGCTGTTTTTT. The genes are TRBV6-5 and TRBJ2-2; the D is unclear. The length of the CDR3 is 12 residues. The germline gives CDR1 MNHEY, CDR2 SVGAGI. V gave up 5 bases and J gave up 2 bases, with 3 bases separating them.

For the CDR3, the DNA is TGTGCCAGCAGCCTATATACAGGGTCCGCCACTGAAGCTTTCTTT. The encoded protein is CASSLYTGSATEAFF. The chain uses TRBV7-3 and TRBJ1-1; possible D gene TRBD1, 6 bases. Germline CDR1 SGHTA, CDR2 FQGTGA. The V and J ends lost 5 bases and 4 bases respectively, with 17 bases between them. This CDR3 region has 15 residues.

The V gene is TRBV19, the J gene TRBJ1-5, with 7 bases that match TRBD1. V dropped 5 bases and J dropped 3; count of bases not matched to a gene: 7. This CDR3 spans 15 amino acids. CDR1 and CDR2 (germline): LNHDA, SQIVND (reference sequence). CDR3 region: CASSRRDRDNQPQHF. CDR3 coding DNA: TGTGCCAGTAGTCGACGAGACAGGGACAATCAGCCCCAGCATTTT. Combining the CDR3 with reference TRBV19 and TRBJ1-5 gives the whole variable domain DGGITQSPKYLFRKEGQNVTLSCEQNLNHDAMYWYRQDPGQGLRLIYYSQIVNDFQKGDIAEGYSVSREKKESFPLTVTSAQKNPTAFYLCASSRRDRDNQPQHFGDGTRLSIL.

For the CDR3, the DNA is TGTGCCAGCAGCTTTGGACAGGGGGCGTTCAATGAGCAGTTCTTC. Protein: CASSFGQGAFNEQFF. The chain joins TRBV5-4 to TRBJ2-1; 11 bases map to TRBD1. The V segment lost 2 bases and the J segment 6 bases; nucleotides outside the gene matches: 4. This CDR3 region has 15 residues. CDR1 is SGHNT and CDR2 is YYREEE in the germline V gene (reference sequence).

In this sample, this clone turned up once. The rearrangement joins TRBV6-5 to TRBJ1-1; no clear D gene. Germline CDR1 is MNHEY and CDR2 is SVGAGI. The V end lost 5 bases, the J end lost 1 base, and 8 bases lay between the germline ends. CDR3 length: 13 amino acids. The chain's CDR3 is CASSRGWNTEAFF. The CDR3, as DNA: TGTGCCAGCAGTCGAGGGTGGAACACTGAAGCTTTCTTT.

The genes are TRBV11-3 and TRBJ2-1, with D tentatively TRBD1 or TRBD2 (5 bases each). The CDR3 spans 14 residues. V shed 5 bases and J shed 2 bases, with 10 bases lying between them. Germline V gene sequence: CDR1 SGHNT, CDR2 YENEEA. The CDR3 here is CASSGAGAYNEQFF. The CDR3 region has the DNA TGTGCCAGCAGCGGGGCGGGTGCCTACAATGAGCAGTTCTTC.

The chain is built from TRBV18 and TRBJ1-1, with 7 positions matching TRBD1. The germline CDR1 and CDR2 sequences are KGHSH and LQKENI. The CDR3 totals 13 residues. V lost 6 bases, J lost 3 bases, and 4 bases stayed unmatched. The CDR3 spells CASSGQPYTEAFF. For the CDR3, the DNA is TGTGCCAGCTCGGGACAGCCGTACACTGAAGCTTTCTTT. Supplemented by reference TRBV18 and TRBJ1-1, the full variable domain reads NAGVMQNPRHLVRRRGQEARLRCSPMKGHSHVYWYRQLPEEGLKFMVYLQKENIIDESGMPKERFSAEFPKEGPSILRIQQVVRGDSAAYFCASSGQPYTEAFFGQGTRLTVV.

The CDR3 sequence is CASSGFDREDQETQYF. CDR3 nucleotide sequence: TGTGCCAGCAGTGGTTTCGACAGGGAGGACCAAGAGACCCAGTACTTC. The chain joins TRBV6-1 to TRBJ2-5; maybe TRBD1 (7 bases). The V end was cut by 4 bases, the J end by 0 bases, with 15 bases between. This CDR3 is 16 amino acids long. Germline CDR1 MNHNS, CDR2 SASEGT.

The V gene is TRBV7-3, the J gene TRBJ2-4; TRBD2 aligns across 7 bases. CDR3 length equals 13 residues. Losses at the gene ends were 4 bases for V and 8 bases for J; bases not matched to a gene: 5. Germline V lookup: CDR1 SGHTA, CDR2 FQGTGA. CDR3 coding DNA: TGTGCCAGCAGCTCAGCGGGGTCGGACATTCAGTACTTC. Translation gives CASSSAGSDIQYF.

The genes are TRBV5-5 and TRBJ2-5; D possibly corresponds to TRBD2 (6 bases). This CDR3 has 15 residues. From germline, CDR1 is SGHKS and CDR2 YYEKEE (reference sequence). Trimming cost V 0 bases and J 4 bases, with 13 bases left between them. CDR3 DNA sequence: TGTGCCAGCAGCTTGGCCAGTATTAGCGGAGAGACCCAGTACTTC. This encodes CASSLASISGETQYF.

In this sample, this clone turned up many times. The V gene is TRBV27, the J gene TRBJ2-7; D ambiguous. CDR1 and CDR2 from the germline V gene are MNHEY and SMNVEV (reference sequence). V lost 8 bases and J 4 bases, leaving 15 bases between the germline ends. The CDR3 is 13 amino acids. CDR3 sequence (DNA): TGTGCCAGCGGAGCAGCCCAGAGTTACGAGCAGTACTTC. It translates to CASGAAQSYEQYF.

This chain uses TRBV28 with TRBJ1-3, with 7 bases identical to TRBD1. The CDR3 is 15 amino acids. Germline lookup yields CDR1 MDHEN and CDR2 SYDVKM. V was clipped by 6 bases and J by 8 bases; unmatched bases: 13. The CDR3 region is CASSQYGQVGDTIYF. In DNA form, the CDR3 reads TGTGCCAGCAGCCAATACGGACAGGTCGGAGACACCATATATTTT. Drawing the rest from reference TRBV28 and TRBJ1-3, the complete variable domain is DVKVTQSSRYLVKRTGEKVFLECVQDMDHENMFWYRQDPGLGLRLIYFSYDVKMKEKGDIPEGYSVSREKKERFSLILESASTNQTSMYLCASSQYGQVGDTIYFGEGSWLTVV.

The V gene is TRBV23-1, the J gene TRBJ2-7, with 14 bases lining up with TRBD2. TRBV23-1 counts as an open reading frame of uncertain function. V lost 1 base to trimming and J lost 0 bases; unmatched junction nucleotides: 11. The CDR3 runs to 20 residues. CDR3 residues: CASSQCKRLAGGPASYEQYF. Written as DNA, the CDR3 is TGCGCCAGCAGTCAATGCAAAAGACTAGCGGGAGGGCCAGCCTCCTACGAGCAGTACTTC.

The CDR3 region is CASRAQGRYNEQFF. CDR3 nucleotide sequence: TGTGCCAGCAGGGCACAGGGGAGGTACAATGAGCAGTTCTTC. V and J are TRBV27 and TRBJ2-1; D is possibly TRBD1 (7 bases). Trimming took off 6 bases at V and 4 bases at J, with 13 bases between the two ends. Germline V gene data show CDR1 as MNHEY and CDR2 as SMNVEV (reference sequence). This CDR3 is built from 14 residues.

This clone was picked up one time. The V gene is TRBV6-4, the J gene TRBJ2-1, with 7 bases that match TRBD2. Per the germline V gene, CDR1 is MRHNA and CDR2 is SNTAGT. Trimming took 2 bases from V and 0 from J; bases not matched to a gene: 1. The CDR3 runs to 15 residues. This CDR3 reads CASSDGRASYNEQFF. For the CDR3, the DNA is TGTGCCAGCAGTGACGGGAGGGCCTCCTACAATGAGCAGTTCTTC.